This passage covers 11 T cell receptor beta chains from one sample sequenced in a study of T cell responses to AZD1222 COVID-19 vaccine. The repertoire was sequenced with immunoSEQ multiplex PCR; TCRdb's copy has only in-frame clones and lacks some. The data show fewer than 55,000 clones, about 90% seen once. The sample was peripheral blood, taken 28 days after the second AZD1222 dose. The receptors were sampled from an adult who received the AZD1222 COVID-19 vaccine.

This clone rates as medium-sized. This sequence joins TRBV7-9 and TRBJ2-7; 10 bases match TRBD1. The CDR3 loop spans 16 amino acids. Germline lookup yields CDR1 SEHNR and CDR2 FQNEAQ (reference sequence). V shed 8 bases and J 3 bases; nucleotides not matched to a gene: 13. CDR3: CASQGQGSFPYYEQYF. DNA of the CDR3: TGTGCCAGCCAGGGACAGGGGAGTTTCCCCTACTACGAGCAGTACTTC.

The chain couples TRBV3-1 (or the pseudogene TRBV3-2) to TRBJ2-7; 9 bases agree with TRBD1. Germline V CDR1 and CDR2: LGHDT, YNNKEL (reference sequence). This CDR3 has 14 residues. V was clipped by 4 bases and J by 7 bases; unmatched bases: 8. The CDR3 region has the DNA TGTGCCAGCAGCCTAAGTGGACAGGGGAGGGAGCAGTACTTC. Translating gives CASSLSGQGREQYF.

V is TRBV29-1 and J is TRBJ1-1; D remains ambiguous. Deletions cut 6 bases from V and 1 base from J, with 12 bases between. The CDR3 covers 13 residues. CDR1 and CDR2 from the germline V gene are SQVTM and ANQGSEA. This chain's CDR3 is CSVKVSRNTEAFF. The DNA of the CDR3 is TGCAGCGTCAAAGTCAGCAGGAACACTGAAGCTTTCTTT.

This chain joins TRBV5-1 and TRBJ2-7, with TRBD2 matching 13 bases. Per germline, CDR1 SGHRS and CDR2 YFSETQ. The CDR3 contains 16 residues. V lost 4 bases to trimming and J lost 0 bases; unmatched junction nucleotides: 4. CDR3 sequence: CASSVGLAGPSYEQYF. In DNA, the CDR3 is TGCGCCAGCAGCGTGGGACTAGCGGGGCCCTCCTACGAGCAGTACTTC.

This clone was seen only once. This chain connects TRBV4-2 to TRBJ1-2; 7 bases are shared with TRBD1. The V segment lost 3 bases and the J segment 4 bases; nucleotides outside the gene matches: 8. Germline CDR1 is LGHNA and CDR2 is YNFKEQ. The CDR3 runs 15 residues. The CDR3 sequence: CASSQGAQGGYGYTF. In DNA, the CDR3 is TGTGCCAGCAGCCAGGGGGCCCAGGGGGGCTATGGCTACACCTTC.

The sample holds one count of this clone. In DNA, the CDR3 is TGCGCCAGCAGCTTGGAACAGGGGAGAAATCAGCCCCAGCATTTT. This gives the protein CASSLEQGRNQPQHF. The chain carries TRBV5-1 and TRBJ1-5; 7 bases are shared with TRBD1. Trimming took 0 bases from V and 4 from J; bases not matched to a gene: 4. The CDR3 is 15 residues long. Germline assignment: CDR1 SGHRS and CDR2 YFSETQ.

The V gene is TRBV7-2, the J gene TRBJ2-3, with 7 positions matching TRBD1. Germline V gene lookup returns CDR1 SGHTA and CDR2 FQGNSA. The V and J ends lost 3 bases and 1 base, in that order; junction bases with no gene match: 4. The CDR3 extends over 15 amino acids. DNA of the CDR3: TGTGCCAGCAGCTTGACAGGGCTTCGCACAGATACGCAGTATTTT. It is translated as CASSLTGLRTDTQYF.

The chain couples TRBV9 to TRBJ2-6; 7 bases are shared with TRBD1. The germline CDR1 and CDR2 sequences are SGDLS and YYNGEE. The V and J ends lost 0 bases and 1 base, in that order; junction bases with no gene match: 1. This CDR3 has 16 amino acids. CDR3 DNA sequence: TGTGCCAGCAGCGTAGCAGGGGGTTCTGGGGCCAACGTCCTGACTTTC. As protein: CASSVAGGSGANVLTF.

V is TRBV6-2 or TRBV6-3 and J is TRBJ2-5; 7 bases line up with TRBD2. This CDR3 comprises 15 residues. Germline assignment: CDR1 MNHEY and CDR2 SVGEGT. Unmatched junction bases numbered 7, after V lost 6 bases and J lost 0 bases. The CDR3 nucleotides are TGTGCCAGCAGCCGAGCGGGGACGTACCAAGAGACCCAGTACTTC. Translation: CASSRAGTYQETQYF.

The J gene is TRBJ1-5, the V gene TRBV4-3; D may be TRBD1 (5 bases). Trimming removed 4 bases from V and 3 bases from J, with 7 bases in between. This CDR3 is built from 13 residues. Germline loops: CDR1 LGHNA, CDR2 YSLEER. DNA of the CDR3: TGCGCCAGCAGCCCGACAGCCAATCAGCCCCAGCATTTT. This gives the protein CASSPTANQPQHF.

The chain carries TRBV7-9 and TRBJ1-1; D is undetermined. The CDR3 has 15 residues. Trimming took 1 base from V and 2 from J, leaving 11 bases between them. The V gene's germline CDR1 is SEHNR and CDR2 FQNEAQ (reference sequence). The CDR3 coding sequence is TGTGCCAGCAGCTTAGGTTTCAGAGCAAACACTGAAGCTTTCTTT. It codes for CASSLGFRANTEAFF.